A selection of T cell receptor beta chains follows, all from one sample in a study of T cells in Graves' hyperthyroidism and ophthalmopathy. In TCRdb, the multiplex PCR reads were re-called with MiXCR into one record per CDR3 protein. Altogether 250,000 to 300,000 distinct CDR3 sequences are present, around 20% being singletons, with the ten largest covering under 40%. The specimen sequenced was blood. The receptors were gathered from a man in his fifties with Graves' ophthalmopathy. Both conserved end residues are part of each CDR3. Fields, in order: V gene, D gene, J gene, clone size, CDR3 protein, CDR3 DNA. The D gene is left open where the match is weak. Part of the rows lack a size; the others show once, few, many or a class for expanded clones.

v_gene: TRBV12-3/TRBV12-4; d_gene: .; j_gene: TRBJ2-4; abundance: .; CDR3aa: CASSSPRTAAKNIQYF; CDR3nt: TGTGCCAGCAGTTCCCCACGGACAGCAGCCAAAAACATTCAGTACTTC
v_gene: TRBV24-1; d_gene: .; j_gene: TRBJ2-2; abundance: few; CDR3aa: CATSEPEGSGELFF; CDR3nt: TGTGCCACCAGTGAACCGGAAGGGTCCGGGGAGCTGTTTTTT
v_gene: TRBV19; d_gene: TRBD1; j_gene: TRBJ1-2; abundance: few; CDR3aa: CASSALRQGRNGYTF; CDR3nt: TGTGCCAGTAGTGCCTTGCGACAGGGTCGGAATGGCTACACCTTC
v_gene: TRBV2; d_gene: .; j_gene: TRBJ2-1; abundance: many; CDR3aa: CASSYRASNEQFF; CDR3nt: TGTGCCAGCAGTTACCGGGCCTCAAATGAGCAGTTCTTC
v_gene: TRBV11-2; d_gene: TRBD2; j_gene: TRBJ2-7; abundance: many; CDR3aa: CASSPRTSGDYEQYF; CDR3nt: TGTGCCAGCAGCCCCCGGACTAGCGGGGATTACGAGCAGTACTTC
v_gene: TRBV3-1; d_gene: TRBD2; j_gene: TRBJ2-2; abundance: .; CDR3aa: CASSQGLAGGGTGELFF; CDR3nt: TGTGCCAGCAGCCAAGGACTAGCGGGAGGGGGCACCGGGGAGCTGTTTTTT
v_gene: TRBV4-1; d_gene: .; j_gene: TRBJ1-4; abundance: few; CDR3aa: CASSLGFGNGEKLFF; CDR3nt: TGCGCCAGCAGCCTCGGTTTCGGGAACGGTGAAAAACTGTTTTTT
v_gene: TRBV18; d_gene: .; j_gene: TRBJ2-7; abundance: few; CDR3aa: CASSPGVRSPREQYF; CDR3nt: TGTGCCAGCTCACCAGGGGTAAGGAGTCCTCGCGAGCAGTACTTC
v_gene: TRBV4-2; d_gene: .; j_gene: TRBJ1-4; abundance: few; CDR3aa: CASSQDWKKLFF; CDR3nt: TGTGCCAGCAGCCAAGATTGGAAAAAACTGTTTTTT
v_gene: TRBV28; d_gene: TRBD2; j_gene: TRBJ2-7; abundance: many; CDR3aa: CASSPGGGAGEQYF; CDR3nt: TGTGCCAGCAGCCCGGGGGGGGGCGCGGGGGAGCAGTACTTC
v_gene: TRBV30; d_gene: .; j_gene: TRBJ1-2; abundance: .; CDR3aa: CAWSPLRGGYTF; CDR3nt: TGTGCCTGGAGTCCACTCCGGGGCGGCTACACCTTC
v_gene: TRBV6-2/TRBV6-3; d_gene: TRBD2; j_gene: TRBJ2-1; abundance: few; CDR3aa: CASSLRTGGLAGGRSSYNEQFF; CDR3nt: TGTGCCAGCAGTCTCCGGACAGGGGGACTAGCGGGAGGGCGGAGCTCCTACAATGAGCAGTTCTTC
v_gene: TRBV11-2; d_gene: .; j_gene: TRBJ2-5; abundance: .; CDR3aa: CASISPEYQETQYF; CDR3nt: TGTGCCAGCATTTCTCCTGAGTACCAAGAGACCCAGTACTTC
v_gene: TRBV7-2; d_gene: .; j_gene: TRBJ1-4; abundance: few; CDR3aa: CASSLGSVNRAEKLFF; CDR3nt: TGTGCCAGCAGCTTAGGAAGTGTGAACAGGGCTGAAAAACTGTTTTTT
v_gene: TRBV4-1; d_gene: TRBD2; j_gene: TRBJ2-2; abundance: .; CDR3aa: CASSQGLAGRSGELFF; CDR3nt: TGCGCCAGCAGCCAAGGACTAGCGGGACGGAGCGGGGAGCTGTTTTTT
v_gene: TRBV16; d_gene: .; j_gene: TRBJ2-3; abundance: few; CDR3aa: CASSQLSASTDTQYF; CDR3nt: TGTGCCAGCAGCCAATTATCAGCTAGCACAGATACGCAGTATTTT
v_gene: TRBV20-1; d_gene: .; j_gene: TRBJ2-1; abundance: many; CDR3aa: CSALGLRVSGEQFF; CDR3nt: TGCAGTGCTTTAGGTCTACGGGTATCTGGTGAGCAGTTCTTC
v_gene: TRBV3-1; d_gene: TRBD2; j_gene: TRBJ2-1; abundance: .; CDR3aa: CASSQDAGLAGSEQFF; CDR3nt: TGTGCCAGCAGCCAAGACGCGGGACTAGCGGGTAGTGAGCAGTTCTTC
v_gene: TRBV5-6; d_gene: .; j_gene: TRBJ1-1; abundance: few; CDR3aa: CASSLAALEAFF; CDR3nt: TGTGCCAGCAGCTTGGCAGCACTGGAAGCTTTCTTT
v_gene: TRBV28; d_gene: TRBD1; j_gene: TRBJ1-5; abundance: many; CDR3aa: CASSSSSGGDQPQHF; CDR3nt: TGTGCCAGCAGTTCTAGTTCAGGGGGGGATCAGCCCCAGCATTTT
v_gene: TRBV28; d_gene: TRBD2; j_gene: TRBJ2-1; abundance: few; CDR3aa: CASWGGVPYNEQFF; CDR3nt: TGTGCCAGTTGGGGGGGAGTGCCCTACAATGAGCAGTTCTTC
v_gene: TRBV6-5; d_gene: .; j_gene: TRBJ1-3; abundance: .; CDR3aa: CASGYGGGAGNTIYF; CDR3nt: TGTGCCAGCGGTTACGGAGGAGGGGCTGGAAACACCATATATTTT
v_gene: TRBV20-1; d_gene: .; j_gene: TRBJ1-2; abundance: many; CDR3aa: CSATESYRVNYGYTF; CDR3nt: TGCAGTGCTACCGAGAGTTACAGGGTGAACTATGGCTACACCTTC
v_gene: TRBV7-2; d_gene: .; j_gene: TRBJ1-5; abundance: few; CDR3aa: CASSTSGINQPQHF; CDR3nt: TGTGCCAGCAGCACATCAGGGATCAATCAGCCCCAGCATTTT
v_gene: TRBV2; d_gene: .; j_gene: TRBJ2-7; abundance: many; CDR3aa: CASSEPGFWQYF; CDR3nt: TGTGCCAGCAGCGAACCAGGGTTTTGGCAGTACTTC
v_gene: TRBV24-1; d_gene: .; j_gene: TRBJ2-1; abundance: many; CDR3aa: CATSDLNEQFF; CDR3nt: TGTGCCACCAGTGATTTGAATGAGCAGTTCTTC
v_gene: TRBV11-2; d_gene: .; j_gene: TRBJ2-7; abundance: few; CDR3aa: CASSQALEQYF; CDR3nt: TGTGCCAGCAGCCAGGCCCTCGAGCAGTACTTC
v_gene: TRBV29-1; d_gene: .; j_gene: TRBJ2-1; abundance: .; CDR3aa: CSVLRARGRVEQFF; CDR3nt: TGCAGCGTTTTAAGGGCTAGAGGTAGGGTTGAGCAGTTCTTC
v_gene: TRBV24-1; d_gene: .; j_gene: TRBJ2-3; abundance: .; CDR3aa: CATSEPTGTDTQYF; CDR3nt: TGTGCCACCAGTGAGCCGACAGGCACAGATACGCAGTATTTT